This TCR beta chain was sequenced in a study of tumor-infiltrating lymphocytes in primary liver carcinoma. Worth noting for this clonotype: At one boundary the junction diverges from the germline segment, which might be a read error.

Per germline, CDR1 SEHNR and CDR2 FQNEAQ (reference sequence). This CDR3 has 15 amino acids. A primer matching the constant region was used to make TCR beta cDNA from 500 to 650 ng of total RNA. Each TCR beta library was derived from three nested multiplex PCR rounds that employed slightly modified ARM-PCR. TRBV1-TRBV30 forward primers and a C-beta reverse primer were used in the first two PCR rounds, which each ran for approximately 10 cycles. Each CDR3 protein gets one entry after TCRdb re-called the multiplex PCR reads with MiXCR. This sample has tens of thousands of distinct CDR3 sequences; 55% to 75% occur once, and the top ten carry about 30%. Unsorted bulk tissue (20-30 mg) underwent RNA and DNA co-extraction. In every tumor sample, viable tumor cells made up over 90%.

This sequence originates from a man between 35 and 55 years old with primary liver carcinoma and hepatitis B virus infection. Sequencing was performed on liver tumor tissue from sampling region 4. As for subset: tumor region T4, right-lateral pole. V and J are TRBV7-9 and TRBJ2-7; weak D call: TRBD1 (8 bases). CDR3 amino acids: CVSSVTGGASYEQYF. Here the CDR3 DNA reads TGTGTCAGCAGCGTTACAGGGGGGGCCAGCTATGAGCAGTACTTC.